The 29 T cell receptor beta chains below all came from one sample that was sequenced in a study of PD-L1 blockade in urothelial cancer. The table came from immunoSEQ multiplex PCR; TCRdb's copy has only in-frame clones and leaves some out. The sample gives more than 85,000 clones, about 90% of which show up once; over 0.8% is in the top ten. The sequencing here drew on PBMCs, taken around atezolizumab (anti-PD-L1) treatment. These receptors originate from a woman over 75 with urothelial cancer.

This sequence joins TRBV19 and TRBJ2-1; 7 nucleotides align to TRBD2. Germline V gives CDR1 LNHDA, CDR2 SQIVND (reference sequence). This CDR3 comprises 14 residues. Losses at the gene ends were 3 bases for V and 9 bases for J; bases not matched to a gene: 8. The CDR3 reads CASSIGGGVGEQFF. The CDR3 coding sequence is TGTGCCAGTAGTATCGGGGGAGGGGTCGGTGAGCAGTTCTTC.

V usage is TRBV15 and J usage is TRBJ2-1, with TRBD2 as a possible D gene (5 bases). The CDR3 length is 16 residues. Trimming cost V 4 bases and J 1 base, with 14 bases left between them. From germline, CDR1 is LNHNV and CDR2 YYDKDF (reference sequence). The CDR3 loop reads CATSTGQGGSYNEQFF. The CDR3 DNA reads TGTGCCACCAGCACCGGCCAAGGAGGATCCTACAATGAGCAGTTCTTC. Filled out from reference TRBV15 and TRBJ2-1, the complete variable domain reads DAMVIQNPRYQVTQFGKPVTLSCSQTLNHNVMYWYQQKSSQAPKLLFHYYDKDFNNEADTPDNFQSRRPNTSFCFLDIRSPGLGDTAMYLCATSTGQGGSYNEQFFGPGTRLTVL.

The chain links TRBV5-4 to TRBJ2-1; 7 positions match TRBD2. Germline-derived CDR1 and CDR2 are SGHNT and YYREEE (reference sequence). The CDR3 is 16 residues long. With V trimmed by 0 bases and J by 7 bases, 10 bases remained unmatched. The CDR3 region is CASSLGAAGVQNEQFF. CDR3 DNA: TGTGCCAGCAGCTTGGGTGCTGCGGGAGTACAGAATGAGCAGTTCTTC.

The J gene is TRBJ2-7, the V gene TRBV5-4; possible D gene TRBD2, 5 bases. This CDR3 region has 15 residues. CDR1 is SGHNT and CDR2 is YYREEE in the germline V gene (reference sequence). The V and J ends lost 5 bases and 3 bases respectively, with 18 bases between them. The CDR3 region has the DNA TGTGCCAGCAGTGCGGGCCGGCTTGATGGCTACGAGCAGTACTTC. Protein: CASSAGRLDGYEQYF.

This clone is a singleton in its sample. This chain connects TRBV18 to TRBJ2-1; 14 positions agree with TRBD2. The CDR3 covers 15 residues. Germline V gene lookup returns CDR1 KGHSH and CDR2 LQKENI. The ends lost 2 bases at V and 8 bases at J; junction bases unmatched: 2. CDR3 coding DNA: TGTGCCAGCTCACCAGAGGGACTAGCGGGGGATGAGCAGTTCTTC. It is translated as CASSPEGLAGDEQFF.

This chain joins TRBV9 and TRBJ2-5; tentatively, D is TRBD2 (6 bases). Per the germline V gene, CDR1 is SGDLS and CDR2 is YYNGEE. V gave up 2 bases and J gave up 5 bases, with 16 bases separating them. The CDR3 loop spans 15 amino acids. The CDR3 DNA reads TGTGCCAGCAGCGTTTCCAGGACTAAGGGTGAGACCCAGTACTTC. This gives the protein CASSVSRTKGETQYF. Supplemented by reference TRBV9 and TRBJ2-5, the full variable domain reads DSGVTQTPKHLITATGQRVTLRCSPRSGDLSVYWYQQSLDQGLQFLIQYYNGEERAKGNILERFSAQQFPDLHSELNLSSLELGDSALYFCASSVSRTKGETQYFGPGTRLLVL.

This chain connects TRBV28 to TRBJ2-7; 7 nucleotides agree with TRBD2. V shed 6 bases, J shed 2 bases, and the junction held 7 bases outside the gene matches. The germline CDR1 and CDR2 sequences are MDHEN and SYDVKM. The CDR3 sequence is 14 residues long. CDR3 DNA: TGTGCCAGCAGAGGCGGGAGTCCCACCTACGAGCAGTACTTC. It yields the protein CASRGGSPTYEQYF.

The rearrangement uses TRBV19 and TRBJ2-7, with TRBD2 matching over 9 bases. Germline lookup yields CDR1 LNHDA and CDR2 SQIVND (reference sequence). The CDR3 has 17 residues. The J segment lost 0 bases and the V segment lost 4 bases, leaving 10 bases of the junction unmatched. The CDR3 nucleotides are TGTGCCAGTAGTACAGCGTCTAGCGGGACGAGCTCCTACGAGCAGTACTTC. Its translation is CASSTASSGTSSYEQYF.

The V call is TRBV5-4, the J call TRBJ2-2; 7 positions agree with TRBD1. The trim removed 5 bases at V and 4 bases at J, leaving 11 bases unmatched. Germline V gene sequence: CDR1 SGHNT, CDR2 YYREEE (reference sequence). The CDR3 has 16 residues. This chain's CDR3 is CASRLQGPPGTGELFF. The CDR3 DNA is TGTGCCAGCAGGTTACAGGGGCCGCCGGGCACCGGGGAGCTGTTTTTT.

This chain joins TRBV2 and TRBJ2-2, with a tentative D call TRBD2 (6 bases). The CDR3 consists of 16 residues. The V and J ends lost 0 bases and 6 bases respectively, with 14 bases between them. CDR1 and CDR2 from the germline V gene are SNHLY and FYNNEI. The CDR3 DNA reads as TGTGCCAGCAGTGAAGCGCTTCTCGGGGAGGCCGGGGAGCTGTTTTTT. Translated, it gives CASSEALLGEAGELFF.

The chain couples TRBV28 to TRBJ2-5, with a tentative D call TRBD2 (6 bases). The CDR3 totals 15 residues. The V and J ends lost 7 bases and 2 bases respectively, with 17 bases between them. Germline CDR1 reads MDHEN; CDR2 reads SYDVKM. CDR3 nucleotides: TGTGCCAGCAATTGGAGGGCTTTGTCACAAGAGACCCAGTACTTC. This encodes CASNWRALSQETQYF.

The chain employs TRBV5-5 and TRBJ1-2; D is ambiguous. The V end lost 2 bases, the J end lost 4 bases, and 9 bases lay between the germline ends. The germline CDR1 and CDR2 sequences are SGHKS and YYEKEE (reference sequence). The length of the CDR3 is 13 residues. In nucleotides, the CDR3 is TGTGCCAGCAGCTTCGGGGTTACCTATGGCTACACCTTC. Translating gives CASSFGVTYGYTF.

This chain links TRBV6-6 with TRBJ2-1, with 11 positions matching TRBD1. V lost 8 bases, J lost 4 bases, and 4 bases stayed unmatched. The length of the CDR3 is 14 residues. Per germline, CDR1 MNHNY and CDR2 SVGAGI (reference sequence). The CDR3, as DNA: TGTGCCAGCCGGGACAGGGGGGAGTACAATGAGCAGTTCTTC. Protein sequence: CASRDRGEYNEQFF.

The chain couples TRBV18 to TRBJ1-3; D remains ambiguous. The length of the CDR3 is 14 residues. The V end lost 0 bases, the J end lost 3 bases, and 6 bases lay between the germline ends. The V gene's germline CDR1 is KGHSH and CDR2 LQKENI. CDR3 bases: TGTGCCAGCTCACCACCTCACATTGGAAACACCATATATTTT. This sequence encodes CASSPPHIGNTIYF.

The rearrangement joins TRBV28 to TRBJ1-5; D is unresolved. The ends were cut back, 5 bases at V and 7 bases at J, with 9 bases in the middle. This CDR3 contains 12 residues. CDR1 and CDR2 (germline): MDHEN, SYDVKM. In DNA form, the CDR3 reads TGTGCCAGCAGTCCTCCAGGACAGCCCCAGCATTTT. The encoded protein is CASSPPGQPQHF. The full variable domain, its missing parts supplied by reference TRBV28 and TRBJ1-5, is DVKVTQSSRYLVKRTGEKVFLECVQDMDHENMFWYRQDPGLGLRLIYFSYDVKMKEKGDIPEGYSVSREKKERFSLILESASTNQTSMYLCASSPPGQPQHFGDGTRLSIL.

The genes are TRBV5-1 and TRBJ1-1, with 9 bases identical to TRBD1. The CDR3 has 15 amino acids. V dropped 0 bases and J dropped 4; count of bases not matched to a gene: 4. In germline, CDR1 is SGHRS, CDR2 YFSETQ. CDR3 residues: CASSLEGTGTTEAFF. The CDR3 DNA reads as TGCGCCAGCAGCTTGGAGGGGACAGGGACCACTGAAGCTTTCTTT. Looking up the rest from reference TRBV5-1 and TRBJ1-1 gives the full variable domain: KAGVTQTPRYLIKTRGQQVTLSCSPISGHRSVSWYQQTPGQGLQFLFEYFSETQRNKGNFPGRFSGRQFSNSRSEMNVSTLELGDSALYLCASSLEGTGTTEAFFGQGTRLTVV.

The V call is TRBV9, the J call TRBJ2-1, with D possibly matching TRBD1 (8 bases). This CDR3 is 15 amino acids long. CDR1 is SGDLS and CDR2 is YYNGEE in the germline V gene. Trimming removed 0 bases at V and 7 bases at J, with 14 bases between. The CDR3 nucleotides are TGTGCCAGCAGCGTAGCAGGACAGGGAGGGAATGAGCAGTTCTTC. It specifies CASSVAGQGGNEQFF. Full variable domain (remainder filled in from reference TRBV9 and TRBJ2-1): DSGVTQTPKHLITATGQRVTLRCSPRSGDLSVYWYQQSLDQGLQFLIQYYNGEERAKGNILERFSAQQFPDLHSELNLSSLELGDSALYFCASSVAGQGGNEQFFGPGTRLTVL.

The V gene is TRBV4-2, the J gene TRBJ1-2; tentative D call: TRBD1 (6 bases). The V gene lost 3 bases and the J gene lost 4 bases, with 18 bases spanning the gap. The length of the CDR3 is 16 residues. The germline CDR1 and CDR2 sequences are LGHNA and YNFKEQ. CDR3 sequence: CASSQTSEIGGYGYTF. As DNA, the CDR3 is TGTGCCAGCAGCCAGACCTCGGAGATAGGGGGCTATGGCTACACCTTC.

This chain connects TRBV19 to TRBJ1-1; 12 positions match TRBD1. The germline gives CDR1 LNHDA, CDR2 SQIVND (reference sequence). The J segment lost 8 bases and the V segment lost 5 bases, leaving 6 bases of the junction unmatched. This CDR3 has 14 amino acids. CDR3 sequence (DNA): TGTGCCAGTAGTTTCCCGGGACAGGGGGCGGAAGCTTTCTTT. Translating it yields CASSFPGQGAEAFF.

This chain uses TRBV5-8 with TRBJ2-1; 8 bases are a match to TRBD2. The length of the CDR3 is 15 residues. Looked up from germline, CDR1 is SGHTS and CDR2 is YDEGEE. V was clipped by 3 bases and J by 3 bases; unmatched bases: 5. The CDR3 bases are TGTGCCAGCAGCTCCCTCGGGACTAGCTACAATGAGCAGTTCTTC. It translates to CASSSLGTSYNEQFF.

The rearrangement uses TRBV28 and TRBJ1-1, with a weak D call TRBD1 (6 bases). The CDR3 is made up of 14 amino acids. CDR1 and CDR2 (germline): MDHEN, SYDVKM. V lost 6 bases, J lost 0 bases, and 11 bases lay in between. The CDR3 region has the DNA TGTGCCAGCAGACAGGACAGTATGAACACTGAAGCTTTCTTT. It encodes CASRQDSMNTEAFF.

CDR3 DNA: TGTGCCTGGAGTGTACTCCTAGCGGGGGTATACAATGAGCAGTTCTTC. This codes for CAWSVLLAGVYNEQFF. The rearrangement joins TRBV30 to TRBJ2-1; 10 nucleotides agree with TRBD2. CDR3 size: 16 residues. In germline, CDR1 is GTSNPN, CDR2 SVGIG (reference sequence). V trimming: 0 bases; J trimming: 4 bases; junction bases outside the gene matches: 6.

The rearrangement links TRBV11-2 to TRBJ1-4; D not certain. Trimming stripped 2 bases from V and 5 bases from J, with 24 bases between. This CDR3 spans 19 amino acids. The germline V gene encodes CDR1 SGHAT and CDR2 FQNNGV. The CDR3 DNA follows: TGTGCCAGCAGCTTAACGCTCCCCCAACTTAGCCGAGGAAATGAAAAACTGTTTTTT. Its translation is CASSLTLPQLSRGNEKLFF.

The V gene is TRBV19, the J gene TRBJ2-2, with a tentative D call TRBD2 (5 bases). The CDR3 sequence is 14 residues long. Per germline, CDR1 LNHDA and CDR2 SQIVND (reference sequence). V gave up 8 bases and J gave up 3 bases, with 13 bases separating them. For the CDR3, the DNA is TGTGCCAGTTTTCGTAGCGCCTACACCGGGGAGCTGTTTTTT. This translates into CASFRSAYTGELFF. Using reference TRBV19 and TRBJ2-2 for the parts outside the CDR3, the full variable domain is DGGITQSPKYLFRKEGQNVTLSCEQNLNHDAMYWYRQDPGQGLRLIYYSQIVNDFQKGDIAEGYSVSREKKESFPLTVTSAQKNPTAFYLCASFRSAYTGELFFGEGSRLTVL.

The genes are TRBV18 and TRBJ1-2; D call uncertain. The CDR3 extends over 15 amino acids. Trimming removed 0 bases from V and 3 bases from J, with 11 bases in between. Germline assignment: CDR1 KGHSH and CDR2 LQKENI. The CDR3 is CASSPPAGSDYGYTF. DNA of the CDR3: TGTGCCAGCTCACCACCTGCCGGGAGCGACTATGGCTACACCTTC.

This chain joins TRBV5-6 and TRBJ2-4; 11 bases are a match to TRBD2. The CDR3 has 19 amino acids. Germline V gene lookup returns CDR1 SGHDT and CDR2 YYEEEE. V shed 3 bases and J 3 bases; nucleotides not matched to a gene: 14. CDR3 in DNA: TGTGCCAGCAGCTGGGCCATAGCGGGAGGGCCGGAGGGCAAAAACATTCAGTACTTC. Translating gives CASSWAIAGGPEGKNIQYF.

The chain uses TRBV28 and TRBJ1-1; D remains ambiguous. V lost 5 bases and J lost 6, with 10 bases in between. CDR3 length: 12 amino acids. CDR1 is MDHEN and CDR2 is SYDVKM in the germline V gene. The CDR3 region is CASSLGGAEAFF. The CDR3 bases are TGTGCCAGCAGTCTCGGAGGAGCTGAAGCTTTCTTT.

The chain recombines TRBV10-3 with TRBJ2-4; TRBD2 aligns across 7 bases. CDR1 ENHRY and CDR2 SYGVKD come from the germline V gene. With V trimmed by 2 bases and J by 0 bases, 10 bases remained unmatched. The CDR3 covers 18 residues. The CDR3 region is CAISERGGSALAKNIQYF. As DNA, the CDR3 is TGTGCCATCAGTGAGAGGGGAGGGAGCGCTCTAGCCAAAAACATTCAGTACTTC.

The chain joins TRBV2 to TRBJ2-2; the match to TRBD1 covers 8 bases. Germline assignment: CDR1 SNHLY and CDR2 FYNNEI. J lost 1 base, V lost 2 bases, and 6 bases had no gene match. The CDR3 sequence is 17 residues long. The CDR3 DNA follows: TGTGCCAGCAGTGAAACGAGGACAGGGCAGAACACCGGGGAGCTGTTTTTT. Residues: CASSETRTGQNTGELFF.